This T cell receptor beta chain was profiled in a study of blood T cells in healthy people across ages. General observations from the study: A strong correlation between TCR beta diversity and naive T cell percentage was seen. Diversity was estimated from one million T cells, and these estimates were considered underestimates. Among long-lived donors, naive CD4+ cells were more numerous and diversity higher than in aged donors.

There are a few counts of this clonotype. Its cognate antigen is unknown. The use of a sample-barcoded 5' primer and a J-beta primer mix characterized a second PCR of roughly 6 to 11 cycles. TCRdb independently ran MiXCR on the 5' RACE reads; one entry per CDR3 protein. Of 1 million or so distinct CDR3 sequences listed, about 23% are singletons. This sample was shared with a second study, whose subject was T cells of mothers and their children. That investigation notes: Slightly higher, non-significant overlap characterized related mother-child pairs relative to unrelated pairs.

The sequence derives from a girl aged 2 to 9 in good health. Source material: blood.

The CDR3 loop is CASSERAEVSYEQYF. CDR3 DNA: TGTGCCAGCAGTGAAAGGGCGGAGGTCTCTTACGAGCAGTACTTC. The chain joins TRBV2 to TRBJ2-7, with a possible D match to TRBD2 (5 bases). CDR1 and CDR2 (germline): SNHLY, FYNNEI. The CDR3 runs to 15 residues. Between the trimmed V and J ends, which lost 2 bases and 4 bases, there was a span of 15 bases.